What follows are 26 T cell receptor beta chains derived from one specimen sequenced in a study of blood T cells in healthy people across ages. Then a second PCR, running roughly 7 to 11 cycles, was carried out with a sample-barcoded 5' primer and a J-beta primer mix. TCRdb re-called the 5' RACE reads with MiXCR, one entry per CDR3 protein. The sample gives around 1,000,000 distinct CDR3 sequences, under 30% of which show up once; around 0.75% is in the top ten. This same sample was also taken into another study, of T cells of mothers and their children.

Sequenced material: blood. The receptors stem from a girl aged 2 to 9 in good health.

V is TRBV29-1 and J is TRBJ2-1; TRBD1 matches at 10 bases. Germline V gives CDR1 SQVTM, CDR2 ANQGSEA. This CDR3 is built from 13 residues. The V segment lost 7 bases and the J segment 6 bases; nucleotides outside the gene matches: 6. The CDR3 is CSDRDRGSNEQFF. In DNA, the CDR3 is TGCAGCGACCGGGACAGGGGATCCAATGAGCAGTTCTTC.

The V and J genes are TRBV27 and TRBJ1-4; perhaps TRBD1 as D (6 bases). Germline loops: CDR1 MNHEY, CDR2 SMNVEV (reference sequence). The CDR3 has 13 residues. Deletions cut 8 bases from V and 6 bases from J, with 13 bases between. As DNA, the CDR3 is TGTGCCAGCGGGGGGCGAGGGTATGAAAAACTGTTTTTT. Translation gives CASGGRGYEKLFF.

This clonotype turned up a few times. This chain connects TRBV12-3 or TRBV12-4 to TRBJ2-1; a weak D match, TRBD1 (6 bases). The tail of the sequence fits TRBJ2-7 better, so the J call may be wrong. This CDR3 contains 14 residues. The CDR3 sequence is CASSPLGTGYEQYF. DNA of the CDR3: TGTGCCAGCAGCCCCCTTGGTACAGGGTACGAGCAGTACTTC.

The chain is built from TRBV15 and TRBJ1-5; D is ambiguous. The CDR3 extends over 14 amino acids. From germline, CDR1 is LNHNV and CDR2 YYDKDF (reference sequence). Trimming cost V 4 bases and J 7 bases, with 14 bases left between them. The CDR3 protein is CATSTSGNGQPQHF. The CDR3 bases are TGTGCCACCAGCACCTCAGGTAATGGGCAGCCCCAGCATTTT.

This clonotype was picked up a small number of times. The chain couples TRBV4-1 to TRBJ2-5; the D is unclear. CDR3 size: 14 residues. CDR1 and CDR2 (germline): MGHRA, YSYEKL. Trimming cost V 4 bases and J 1 base, with 10 bases left between them. In DNA form, the CDR3 reads TGCGCCAGCAGCCCGCTTAACACCCAAGAGACCCAGTACTTC. Amino acids: CASSPLNTQETQYF.

This clonotype has a handful of counts. This sequence joins TRBV29-1 and TRBJ2-7; TRBD2 aligns across 8 bases. This CDR3 is 13 amino acids long. Looked up from germline, CDR1 is SQVTM and CDR2 is ANQGSEA. Trimming at V came to 4 bases and at J to 6 bases, leaving 8 bases not matched to a gene. CDR3 sequence reads: CSVGASGPVEQYF. CDR3 in DNA: TGCAGCGTTGGGGCTAGCGGGCCTGTCGAGCAGTACTTC.

This clonotype turned up a few times. This chain links TRBV6-5 with TRBJ1-6; D gene unclear. Trimming removed 8 bases from V and 0 bases from J, with 5 bases in between. The CDR3 has 13 residues. Germline-derived CDR1 and CDR2 are MNHEY and SVGAGI. This CDR3 is CASGSSYNSPLHF. The CDR3 DNA follows: TGTGCCAGCGGAAGCTCCTATAATTCACCCCTCCACTTT.

This clonotype showed up just a few times. In nucleotides, the CDR3 is TGTGCCACCAGTGATCAAAAAGCGGATACGCAGTATTTT. Its translation: CATSDQKADTQYF. The V call is TRBV24-1, the J call TRBJ2-3; D gene uncertain. The ends were cut back, 3 bases at V and 6 bases at J, with 9 bases in the middle. The CDR3 sequence is 13 residues long. Germline lookup yields CDR1 KGHDR and CDR2 SFDVKD.

The chain carries TRBV5-1 and TRBJ2-3; D gene ambiguous. The CDR3 is 17 amino acids. In germline, CDR1 is SGHRS, CDR2 YFSETQ. Trimming stripped 0 bases from V and 0 bases from J, with 14 bases between. The CDR3 protein is CASSLGIITLSTDTQYF. For the CDR3, the DNA is TGCGCCAGCAGCTTGGGGATTATAACTTTGAGCACAGATACGCAGTATTTT.

The chain employs TRBV7-2 and TRBJ1-2, with D tentatively TRBD1 (5 bases). Per the germline V gene, CDR1 is SGHTA and CDR2 is FQGNSA. V lost 5 bases, J lost 4 bases, and 14 bases lay in between. CDR3 length: 14 amino acids. The CDR3 region is CASSPLSQGYGYTF. CDR3 bases: TGTGCCAGCAGCCCGCTATCCCAGGGCTATGGCTACACCTTC. The whole variable domain, filled in from reference TRBV7-2 and TRBJ1-2, reads GAGVSQSPSNKVTEKGKDVELRCDPISGHTALYWYRQSLGQGLEFLIYFQGNSAPDKSGLPSDRFSAERTGGSVSTLTIQRTQQEDSAVYLCASSPLSQGYGYTFGSGTRLTVV.

CDR3 in amino acids: CASRWTSGGTDTQYF. In DNA, the CDR3 is TGTGCCAGCAGATGGACTAGCGGGGGCACAGATACGCAGTATTTT. This chain uses TRBV12-3 or TRBV12-4 with TRBJ2-3; 12 bases are a match to TRBD2. This CDR3 is 15 amino acids long. The junction had 2 bases not matched to a gene; V was cut back by 6 bases and J by 1 base.

This clonotype was detected a few times. This chain uses TRBV3-1 with TRBJ2-5; 7 bases agree with TRBD2. With V trimmed by 2 bases and J by 7 bases, 10 bases remained unmatched. The CDR3 consists of 15 residues. Per germline, CDR1 LGHDT and CDR2 YNNKEL (reference sequence). The DNA of the CDR3 is TGTGCCAGCAGCCAACTAGCGGCCATGACGTGGACCCAGTACTTC. Protein product: CASSQLAAMTWTQYF.

This clonotype showed up just a few times. This sequence joins TRBV4-2 and TRBJ2-7; D unclear. The CDR3 length is 14 residues. Germline loops: CDR1 LGHNA, CDR2 YNFKEQ. The V end lost 1 base, the J end lost 6 bases, and 13 bases lay between the germline ends. In DNA, the CDR3 is TGTGCCAGCAGCCAAGGTCTGGCAGGCCTCGAGCAGTACTTC. Translated: CASSQGLAGLEQYF.

In DNA form, the CDR3 reads TGTGCCAGCAGGGGGACCACCTTTGGCAGCAAGACCACAGATACGCAGTATTTT. It is translated as CASRGTTFGSKTTDTQYF. The chain carries TRBV12-3 or TRBV12-4 and TRBJ2-3; D may be TRBD1 or TRBD2 (5 bases each). The ends were cut back, 6 bases at V and 2 bases at J, with 24 bases in the middle. CDR3 length equals 18 residues.

V and J are TRBV6-5 and TRBJ2-5; D not certain. Trimming took off 10 bases at V and 1 base at J, with 7 bases between the two ends. The CDR3 has 11 amino acids. Germline V lookup: CDR1 MNHEY, CDR2 SVGAGI. The CDR3 protein is CATSRQETQYF. The CDR3 DNA reads as TGTGCCACCTCCCGCCAAGAGACCCAGTACTTC.

At least ten counts were recorded for this clonotype. CDR3 in DNA: TGCAGTGCTCCTGGGACTTTCCTCACAGATACGCAGTATTTT. This encodes CSAPGTFLTDTQYF. The chain is built from TRBV20-1 and TRBJ2-3; TRBD2 might be the D (6 bases). Trimming took off 5 bases at V and 2 bases at J, with 14 bases between the two ends. The CDR3 is 14 amino acids. CDR1 and CDR2 (germline): DFQATT, SNEGSKA (reference sequence).

This clonotype was counted many times. The chain combines TRBV5-1 with TRBJ2-1; TRBD2 matches at 8 bases. CDR1 and CDR2 (germline): SGHRS, YFSETQ. After removal of 6 bases from V and 1 base from J, the junction contained 3 bases not matched to a gene. The CDR3 has 14 amino acids. The CDR3 DNA sequence: TGCGCCAGCACTTTAGCGGGATCCTACAATGAGCAGTTCTTC. Its translation is CASTLAGSYNEQFF.

This clonotype was observed a few times. The rearrangement links TRBV6-2 or TRBV6-3 to TRBJ1-1; D is uncertain. The CDR3 is made up of 13 amino acids. V was cut by 5 bases and J by 0 bases, with 7 bases left in between. The V gene's germline CDR1 is MNHEY and CDR2 SVGEGT. CDR3 sequence reads: CASSGLLNTEAFF. The CDR3, as DNA: TGTGCCAGCAGTGGACTGTTGAACACTGAAGCTTTCTTT.

The table lists this clonotype with a few counts. V gene TRBV29-1 combines with J gene TRBJ2-3; D gene ambiguous. Germline CDR1 SQVTM, CDR2 ANQGSEA. The CDR3 extends over 11 amino acids. Trimming took off 4 bases at V and 4 bases at J, with 6 bases between the two ends. The CDR3 DNA reads TGCAGCGTTGTTATTCCAGATACGCAGTATTTT. Translating gives CSVVIPDTQYF.

The chain is built from TRBV20-1 and TRBJ2-5, with 7 bases aligning to TRBD2. Germline V gene data show CDR1 as DFQATT and CDR2 as SNEGSKA (reference sequence). J gave up 2 bases and V 1 base, and 7 bases lay outside the gene matches. This CDR3 has 15 amino acids. Here the CDR3 DNA reads TGCAGTGCTAGAGCAGCGGGGTGGGGGCAAGAGACCCAGTACTTC. Amino acid sequence: CSARAAGWGQETQYF.

CDR3 in amino acids: CASSSRGVASIAYTF. CDR3 bases: TGTGCCAGCAGCTCCAGGGGGGTGGCTAGTATCGCCTACACCTTC. The rearrangement joins TRBV13 to TRBJ1-2, with TRBD1 matching 7 bases. Germline CDR1 reads PRHDT; CDR2 reads FYEKMQ (reference sequence). V shed 4 bases, J shed 10 bases, and the junction held 15 bases outside the gene matches. The CDR3 spans 15 residues.

This clonotype has only one observation. The chain recombines TRBV7-2 with TRBJ1-6, with D possibly being TRBD1 (5 bases). Germline V gene data show CDR1 as SGHTA and CDR2 as FQGNSA. This CDR3 is 16 amino acids long. V shed 1 base and J shed 10 bases, with 17 bases lying between them. CDR3 DNA: TGTGCCAGCAGCTTAGGGCGGGGGTGGGAAGAATCACCCCTCCACTTT. This translates into CASSLGRGWEESPLHF.

The V call is TRBV2, the J call TRBJ2-7, with 10 nucleotides matching TRBD2. Germline values: CDR1 SNHLY, CDR2 FYNNEI. After removal of 8 bases from V and 2 bases from J, the junction contained 3 bases not matched to a gene. The CDR3 loop spans 13 amino acids. CDR3 residues: CASRGTSAYEQYF. For the CDR3, the DNA is TGTGCCAGCCGCGGGACTAGCGCCTACGAGCAGTACTTC.

The genes are TRBV29-1 and TRBJ2-7, with D perhaps matching TRBD1 (6 bases). Germline V CDR1 and CDR2: SQVTM, ANQGSEA. This CDR3 contains 13 residues. V lost 5 bases and J 3 bases, leaving 14 bases between the germline ends. CDR3 DNA sequence: TGCAGCGTTCCGTCGGGACACCACTACGAGCAGTACTTC. Residues: CSVPSGHHYEQYF.

This rearrangement joins TRBV12-3 or TRBV12-4 to TRBJ1-5; D unclear. Trimming took 7 bases from V and 5 from J, leaving 12 bases between them. CDR3 length equals 13 residues. CDR3 protein: CASTLSLYQPQHF. CDR3 in DNA: TGTGCCAGCACCCTGTCCCTCTATCAGCCCCAGCATTTT.

The V and J genes are TRBV6-6 and TRBJ2-2; D is ambiguous. The germline V gene encodes CDR1 MNHNY and CDR2 SVGAGI (reference sequence). V lost 2 bases to trimming and J lost 0 bases, with 7 bases between them. CDR3 size: 15 residues. CDR3 sequence reads: CASSYLRANTGELFF. The CDR3 DNA follows: TGTGCCAGCAGTTACCTCAGAGCGAACACCGGGGAGCTGTTTTTT.